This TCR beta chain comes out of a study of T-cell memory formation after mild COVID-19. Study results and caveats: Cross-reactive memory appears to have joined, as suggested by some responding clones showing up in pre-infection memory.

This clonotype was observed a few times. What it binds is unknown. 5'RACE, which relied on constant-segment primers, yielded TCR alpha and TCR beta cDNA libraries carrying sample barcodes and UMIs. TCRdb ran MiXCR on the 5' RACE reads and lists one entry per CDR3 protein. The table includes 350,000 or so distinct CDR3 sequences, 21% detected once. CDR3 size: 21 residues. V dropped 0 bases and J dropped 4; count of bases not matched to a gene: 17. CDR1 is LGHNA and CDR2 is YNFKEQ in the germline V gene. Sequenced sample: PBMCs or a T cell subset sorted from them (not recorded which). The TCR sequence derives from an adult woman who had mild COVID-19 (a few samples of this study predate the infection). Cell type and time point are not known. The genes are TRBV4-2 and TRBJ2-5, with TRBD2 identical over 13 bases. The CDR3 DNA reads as TGTGCCAGCAGCCAAGATCTAGGGCGGACTAGCGGGAGTTGGGGGGCAGAGACCCAGTACTTC. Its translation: CASSQDLGRTSGSWGAETQYF.